Below are 23 T cell receptor beta chains sequenced from a single sample in a study of early T cells in non-severe SARS-CoV-2 infection. Via MiXCR, TCRdb re-called the 5' RACE reads, giving one row per CDR3 protein. The sample has approximately 71,000 distinct CDR3 sequences, roughly an eighth seen once; the top ten hold about 4.2%. The specimen was whole blood. The receptors were sampled from an adult who was a healthcare worker with PCR-confirmed SARS-CoV-2 infection or an uninfected control (not recorded which).

The genes are TRBV5-1 and TRBJ2-5; TRBD2 aligns across 9 bases. The CDR3 is 14 residues long. Germline-derived CDR1 and CDR2 are SGHRS and YFSETQ. Trimming at V came to 4 bases and at J to 5 bases, leaving 6 bases not matched to a gene. The CDR3 here is CASSIGSGGETQYF. The CDR3 DNA reads as TGCGCCAGCAGCATCGGGAGCGGGGGGGAGACCCAGTACTTC. The full variable domain, rest sourced from reference TRBV5-1 and TRBJ2-5, is KAGVTQTPRYLIKTRGQQVTLSCSPISGHRSVSWYQQTPGQGLQFLFEYFSETQRNKGNFPGRFSGRQFSNSRSEMNVSTLELGDSALYLCASSIGSGGETQYFGPGTRLLVL.

At least ten counts were recorded for this clonotype. The chain employs TRBV19 and TRBJ2-4, with TRBD2 matching 8 bases. V dropped 7 bases and J dropped 2; count of bases not matched to a gene: 7. The CDR3 has 15 amino acids. CDR1 and CDR2 (germline): LNHDA, SQIVND (reference sequence). CDR3 sequence: CASNEAGGTKNIQYF. The CDR3 DNA sequence: TGTGCCAGTAATGAGGCGGGAGGTACCAAAAACATTCAGTACTTC.

This clonotype was seen ten or more times. The chain combines TRBV7-9 with TRBJ2-2; D remains ambiguous. The V gene lost 3 bases and the J gene lost 0 bases, with 5 bases spanning the gap. The CDR3 has 14 residues. The germline gives CDR1 SEHNR, CDR2 FQNEAQ (reference sequence). Written as DNA, the CDR3 is TGTGCCAGCAGCTTTTACTCGAACACCGGGGAGCTGTTTTTT. Translated, it gives CASSFYSNTGELFF.

Concerning this clonotype: A read error may be the cause here, since a much bigger clone is one base away. The chain has TRBV5-4 and TRBJ2-1, with D perhaps TRBD1 or TRBD2 (7 bases each). The CDR3 length is 14 residues. Looked up from germline, CDR1 is SGHNT and CDR2 is YYREEE (reference sequence). The CDR3 sequence is CVSSSSGGVNEQFF. DNA of the CDR3: TGTGTCAGCAGCTCCTCAGGGGGGGTCAATGAGCAGTTCTTC.

This sequence joins TRBV7-6 and TRBJ1-6; D is perhaps TRBD1 (5 bases). Per germline, CDR1 SGHVS and CDR2 FNYEAQ. V was clipped by 4 bases and J by 4 bases, with 8 bases between them. The CDR3 length is 14 residues. CDR3 sequence reads: CASSSGQYNSPLHF. The CDR3 nucleotides read TGTGCCAGCAGCTCTGGACAATATAATTCACCCCTCCACTTT. Based on the CDR3 plus reference TRBV7-6 and TRBJ1-6, the full variable domain is GAGVSQSPRYKVTKRGQDVALRCDPISGHVSLYWYRQALGQGPEFLTYFNYEAQQDKSGLPNDRFSAERPEGSISTLTIQRTEQRDSAMYRCASSSGQYNSPLHFGNGTRLTVT.

This clonotype was recorded a few times. This chain joins TRBV3-1 and TRBJ1-1; 10 bases agree with TRBD1. The V gene's germline CDR1 is LGHDT and CDR2 YNNKEL (reference sequence). This CDR3 region has 16 residues. The V segment lost 4 bases and the J segment 4 bases; nucleotides outside the gene matches: 9. The CDR3, as DNA: TGTGCCAGCAGCCGAACTTCCGGGACAGGGGCCACTGAAGCTTTCTTT. This gives the protein CASSRTSGTGATEAFF.

This clonotype was counted ten times or more. This sequence joins TRBV30 and TRBJ1-2; no clear D. V dropped 3 bases and J dropped 6 bases, with 14 bases sitting between them. Germline V lookup: CDR1 GTSNPN, CDR2 SVGIG (reference sequence). The CDR3 contains 13 residues. CDR3 nucleotide sequence: TGTGCCTGGAGAAGGCAGCCATTTCATGGCTACACCTTC. Amino acids: CAWRRQPFHGYTF.

This clonotype was picked up a small number of times. The rearrangement uses TRBV5-8 and TRBJ2-7; TRBD1 aligns across 9 bases. The CDR3 spans 14 residues. The germline gives CDR1 SGHTS, CDR2 YDEGEE. The V segment lost 4 bases and the J segment 6 bases; nucleotides outside the gene matches: 8. CDR3 coding DNA: TGTGCCAGCAGCCGGACAGGGGAGAATTTCGAGCAGTACTTC. This codes for CASSRTGENFEQYF.

This clonotype was recorded at least ten times. In nucleotides, the CDR3 is TGCAGTGCTAGAGATCGTAGAGGGGGTGGGCAGCCCCAGCATTTT. Translating gives CSARDRRGGGQPQHF. The V call is TRBV20-1, the J call TRBJ1-5, with D possibly TRBD1 on 6 matching bases. The CDR3 is 15 residues long. Germline values: CDR1 DFQATT, CDR2 SNEGSKA (reference sequence). V was pared by 0 bases and J by 7 bases, with 16 bases between.

This clonotype was recorded a few times. The CDR3 region has the DNA TGTGCCAGCAGTTTTGGGACACTCTCCTACGAGCAGTACTTC. It specifies CASSFGTLSYEQYF. The chain combines TRBV27 with TRBJ2-7; tentatively, D is TRBD1 (6 bases). From germline, CDR1 is MNHEY and CDR2 SMNVEV (reference sequence). CDR3 length: 14 residues. The V gene lost 3 bases and the J gene lost 0 bases, with 9 bases spanning the gap.

A note on this clonotype: A read error is possible here, since a much larger clone lies one base away. The genes are TRBV20-1 and TRBJ2-7, with 11 bases fitting TRBD2. The CDR3 has 13 residues. With 4 bases clipped from V and 9 bases from J, the junction kept 8 bases outside the gene matches. The germline CDR1 and CDR2 sequences are DFQATT and SNEGSKA (reference sequence). CDR3 amino acids: CSAILAGVSVQYF. As DNA, the CDR3 is TGCAGTGCTATACTAGCGGGAGTCAGTGTGCAGTACTTC.

This clonotype was detected a few times. This chain uses TRBV10-2 with TRBJ2-1, with D perhaps TRBD2 (5 bases). Trimming shortened V by 5 bases and J by 5 bases, and 10 bases separated the two germline ends. Germline V CDR1 and CDR2: WSHSY, SAAADI. The CDR3 contains 13 residues. The CDR3 is CASSWTPHNEQFF. CDR3 nucleotide sequence: TGCGCCAGCAGTTGGACTCCGCACAATGAGCAGTTCTTC.

There are a few counts of this clonotype. This sequence joins TRBV6-6 and TRBJ1-1; maybe TRBD1 (5 bases). Deletions cut 0 bases from V and 5 bases from J, with 10 bases between. Looked up from germline, CDR1 is MNHNY and CDR2 is SVGAGI (reference sequence). The CDR3 runs 14 residues. For the CDR3, the DNA is TGTGCCAGCAGTTACTCGGCGGGGGGAACTGAAGCTTTCTTT. Residues: CASSYSAGGTEAFF.

This clonotype was recorded many times. This chain uses TRBV5-4 with TRBJ2-1; D gene unclear. The CDR3 covers 13 residues. The V end lost 1 base, the J end lost 6 bases, and 8 bases lay between the germline ends. The V gene's germline CDR1 is SGHNT and CDR2 YYREEE (reference sequence). CDR3 nucleotide sequence: TGTGCCAGCAGCTTGTCGGGCGGCAATGAGCAGTTCTTC. This gives the protein CASSLSGGNEQFF.

This clonotype was counted at least ten times. CDR3 DNA: TGTGCCAGCACCGGGGACAGCGGCTACTCTGGGGCCAACGTCCTGACTTTC. Translation: CASTGDSGYSGANVLTF. The chain joins TRBV2 to TRBJ2-6; 7 nucleotides line up with TRBD1. J gave up 0 bases and V 7 bases, and 9 bases lay outside the gene matches. This CDR3 is built from 17 residues. Germline CDR1 and CDR2: SNHLY and FYNNEI.

This clonotype was counted between two and nine times. The J gene is TRBJ2-7, the V gene TRBV28, with D possibly TRBD1 on 5 matching bases. CDR1 and CDR2 (germline): MDHEN, SYDVKM. CDR3 length: 13 amino acids. V was cut by 8 bases and J by 6 bases, with 17 bases left in between. CDR3 amino acids: CASGIGRGSEQYF. The CDR3, as DNA: TGTGCCAGCGGTATCGGTAGGGGCTCCGAGCAGTACTTC.

The sample holds many counts of this clonotype. The J gene is TRBJ1-1, the V gene TRBV29-1, with D possibly being TRBD1 (6 bases). V lost 7 bases and J 2 bases, leaving 17 bases between the germline ends. The V gene's germline CDR1 is SQVTM and CDR2 ANQGSEA. The CDR3 extends over 14 amino acids. The DNA of the CDR3 is TGCAGCGCGTCTTCCGGGGGCCTCAACACTGAAGCTTTCTTT. Its protein is CSASSGGLNTEAFF.

This chain links TRBV5-1 with TRBJ2-7; the D gene is possibly TRBD1 (5 bases). V lost 1 base, J lost 3 bases, and 23 bases lay in between. Germline V gene sequence: CDR1 SGHRS, CDR2 YFSETQ. The CDR3 consists of 18 residues. The CDR3 is CASSLMPGSLIRVYEQYF. As DNA, the CDR3 is TGCGCCAGCAGCTTGATGCCAGGGTCCTTGATTCGGGTCTACGAGCAGTACTTC. The whole variable domain, filled in from reference TRBV5-1 and TRBJ2-7, reads KAGVTQTPRYLIKTRGQQVTLSCSPISGHRSVSWYQQTPGQGLQFLFEYFSETQRNKGNFPGRFSGRQFSNSRSEMNVSTLELGDSALYLCASSLMPGSLIRVYEQYFGPGTRLTVT.

For the CDR3, the DNA is TGTGCCAGCAGCTTAGTGGGGGACTTCACAGATACGCAGTATTTT. Residues: CASSLVGDFTDTQYF. This chain connects TRBV11-2 to TRBJ2-3, with D tentatively TRBD2 (6 bases). V was cut by 1 base and J by 2 bases, with 10 bases left in between. Germline V CDR1 and CDR2: SGHAT, FQNNGV. CDR3 length: 15 residues.

This chain connects TRBV4-2 to TRBJ1-1; the match to TRBD1 covers 7 bases. The CDR3 loop spans 17 amino acids. Losses at the gene ends were 4 bases for V and 1 base for J; bases not matched to a gene: 12. The germline V gene encodes CDR1 LGHNA and CDR2 YNFKEQ. The CDR3 nucleotides read TGTGCCAGCAGCCTCGGGCATCACAGGGGTACGAACACTGAAGCTTTCTTT. It yields the protein CASSLGHHRGTNTEAFF.

V usage is TRBV30 and J usage is TRBJ1-5, with D possibly matching TRBD1 (6 bases). The CDR3 consists of 19 residues. Per the germline V gene, CDR1 is GTSNPN and CDR2 is SVGIG (reference sequence). V was cut by 0 bases and J by 0 bases, with 21 bases left in between. The CDR3 reads CAWSVSGTTGVYSNQPQHF. The CDR3 DNA reads TGTGCCTGGAGTGTATCGGGGACAACCGGAGTTTATAGCAATCAGCCCCAGCATTTT.

This clonotype was seen a few times. V is TRBV7-6 and J is TRBJ2-4; D gene ambiguous. CDR1 and CDR2 (germline): SGHVS, FNYEAQ. CDR3 length equals 14 residues. Trimming took off 4 bases at V and 0 bases at J, with 7 bases between the two ends. The CDR3 reads CASSSSVAKNIQYF. Here the CDR3 DNA reads TGTGCCAGCAGCTCCTCAGTAGCCAAAAACATTCAGTACTTC.

This clonotype was recorded at least ten times. The CDR3 loop is CASSLGPGGADTQYF. The CDR3 DNA is TGTGCCAGCAGCTTGGGCCCAGGGGGCGCAGATACGCAGTATTTT. This chain joins TRBV5-6 and TRBJ2-3, with 8 bases lining up with TRBD1. Germline trimming cut 0 bases from V and 4 bases from J; bases unmatched to any gene: 4. The CDR3 sequence is 15 residues long. Germline V lookup: CDR1 SGHDT, CDR2 YYEEEE.